Following are 2 T cell receptor beta chains from one sample sequenced in a study of blood T cell repertoires in COVID-19. Data came from immunoSEQ multiplex PCR; TCRdb stores just in-frame clones and leaves some out. The table has about 170,000 clones, approximately 84% seen once. Sequenced material: peripheral blood. Receptors were obtained from a man aged 40-50 years who had recovered from COVID-19.

This chain links TRBV11-2 with TRBJ2-7, with no clear D. CDR3 length equals 13 residues. Trimming left V 3 bases short and J 0 bases short, with 6 bases between. CDR1 and CDR2 (germline): SGHAT, FQNNGV. The CDR3 loop is CASSFDFSYEQYF. The CDR3 DNA reads TGTGCCAGCAGCTTTGACTTCTCCTACGAGCAGTACTTC. The full variable domain, its missing parts supplied by reference TRBV11-2 and TRBJ2-7, is EAGVAQSPRYKIIEKRQSVAFWCNPISGHATLYWYQQILGQGPKLLIQFQNNGVVDDSQLPKDRFSAERLKGVDSTLKIQPAKLEDSAVYLCASSFDFSYEQYFGPGTRLTVT.

The chain links TRBV7-2 to TRBJ2-5, with 7 nucleotides matching TRBD1. V shed 0 bases, J shed 2 bases, and the junction held 3 bases outside the gene matches. CDR1 and CDR2 from the germline V gene are SGHTA and FQGNSA. This CDR3 region has 15 residues. This CDR3 is CASSLAGDRQETQYF. The CDR3 nucleotides are TGTGCCAGCAGCTTAGCAGGGGACAGACAAGAGACCCAGTACTTC.